The present TCR beta chain was sequenced within a study of T cells after posttransplantation cyclophosphamide. Study outcomes and limitations: After PTCy, TRB diversity resembled that of CNI/methotrexate controls. Later post-transplant blood repertoires were often dominated by donor CD8+ memory clones.

Clones were read by immunoSEQ multiplex PCR, and TCRdb kept only the in-frame ones, dropping some. The sample lists tens of thousands of clones, about 82% occurring once. This CDR3 is 17 amino acids long. Trimming took off 2 bases at V and 5 bases at J, with 19 bases between the two ends. The germline CDR1 and CDR2 sequences are SGHRS and YFSETQ. For this clone: Its antigen is unknown.

The receptor was derived from a woman aged 60-70 years with a blood cancer, CMV-positive, and with a related stem cell donor. The chain employs TRBV5-1 and TRBJ2-2; tentatively, D is TRBD2 (5 bases). The specimen sequenced was PBMCs. The CDR3 DNA follows: TGCGCCAGCAGCTTCCGGACTTCCCTCACTAAAACCGGGGAGCTGTTTTTT. As protein: CASSFRTSLTKTGELFF.